What follows are 15 T cell receptor beta chains derived from one specimen sequenced in a study of PD-1 blockade in mismatch repair-deficient tumors. The data were produced by immunoSEQ multiplex PCR, yet TCRdb's version contains in-frame clones alone and is incomplete. The table has about 51,000 clones, around 80% seen once. Sequenced material: peripheral blood, taken 4 weeks after starting pembrolizumab. These receptors came from an adult with mismatch repair-deficient cancer.

This clone was detected a few times. The chain recombines TRBV6-5 with TRBJ2-3, with 9 bases identical to TRBD1. The V gene's germline CDR1 is MNHEY and CDR2 SVGAGI. The junction had 6 bases not matched to a gene; V was cut back by 5 bases and J by 3 bases. The CDR3 has 15 amino acids. In nucleotides, the CDR3 is TGTGCCAGCAGTCCAGGACAGGGGAGGACAGATACGCAGTATTTT. This sequence encodes CASSPGQGRTDTQYF.

In its sample, this clone was seen once. This chain links TRBV11-3 with TRBJ2-1; 9 nucleotides line up with TRBD2. Germline V CDR1 and CDR2: SGHNT, YENEEA. This CDR3 is built from 16 residues. With V trimmed by 4 bases and J by 4 bases, 8 bases remained unmatched. As DNA, the CDR3 is TGTGCCAGCAGCTCATCACCGGGACTAGCTTACAATGAGCAGTTCTTC. It yields the protein CASSSSPGLAYNEQFF.

The V call is TRBV9, the J call TRBJ2-5, with a tentative D call TRBD2 (6 bases). The length of the CDR3 is 15 residues. V was shortened by 2 bases and J by 2 bases, with 13 bases between the two germline ends. The germline V gene encodes CDR1 SGDLS and CDR2 YYNGEE. This CDR3 is CASSVAGRVQETQYF. DNA of the CDR3: TGTGCCAGCAGCGTGGCGGGACGGGTACAAGAGACCCAGTACTTC. Supplemented by reference TRBV9 and TRBJ2-5, the full variable domain reads DSGVTQTPKHLITATGQRVTLRCSPRSGDLSVYWYQQSLDQGLQFLIQYYNGEERAKGNILERFSAQQFPDLHSELNLSSLELGDSALYFCASSVAGRVQETQYFGPGTRLLVL.

This chain joins TRBV27 and TRBJ2-1; the D is unclear. Trimming left V 6 bases short and J 4 bases short, with 19 bases between. Per germline, CDR1 MNHEY and CDR2 SMNVEV (reference sequence). The CDR3 is made up of 16 amino acids. This chain's CDR3 is CASSPILRTSYNEQFF. For the CDR3, the DNA is TGTGCCAGCAGCCCTATTCTGCGGACGAGTTACAATGAGCAGTTCTTC.

This chain links TRBV5-6 with TRBJ2-1; possible D gene TRBD2, 5 bases. V was cut by 0 bases and J by 9 bases, with 19 bases left in between. From germline, CDR1 is SGHDT and CDR2 YYEEEE. CDR3 size: 16 residues. The DNA of the CDR3 is TGTGCCAGCAGCTTGGGGTGGGAGATGGGGTTGAGTGAGCAGTTCTTC. Its translation is CASSLGWEMGLSEQFF.

This clone showed up just once. The V gene is TRBV7-3, the J gene TRBJ2-5; 14 bases line up with TRBD2. V dropped 5 bases and J dropped 3; count of bases not matched to a gene: 11. This CDR3 is 18 amino acids long. Germline lookup yields CDR1 SGHTA and CDR2 FQGTGA. This CDR3 reads CASSPRLAGGPSEETQYF. The CDR3 DNA sequence: TGTGCCAGCAGCCCGAGACTAGCGGGAGGGCCCTCTGAAGAGACCCAGTACTTC.

This chain joins TRBV7-9 and TRBJ1-6; D unresolved. The CDR3 runs 13 residues. Trimming shortened V by 1 base and J by 11 bases, and 9 bases separated the two germline ends. Germline CDR1 and CDR2: SEHNR and FQNEAQ (reference sequence). CDR3 DNA sequence: TGTGCCAGCAGCTTAGAGTTCTTGGCACCCCTCCACTTT. Protein sequence: CASSLEFLAPLHF.

This clone was recorded a few times. The chain links TRBV11-2 to TRBJ1-1; TRBD1 aligns across 8 bases. This CDR3 spans 13 amino acids. The V and J ends lost 4 bases and 4 bases, in that order; junction bases with no gene match: 2. Germline CDR1 reads SGHAT; CDR2 reads FQNNGV. The CDR3 reads CASSSDRGTEAFF. In DNA form, the CDR3 reads TGTGCCAGCAGCTCCGACAGGGGCACTGAAGCTTTCTTT.

In its sample, this clone was seen once. J is TRBJ2-1 and V is TRBV19; D not certain. CDR3 size: 14 residues. V lost 6 bases, J lost 0 bases, and 9 bases lay in between. Germline V CDR1 and CDR2: LNHDA, SQIVND (reference sequence). CDR3 protein: CASSAPYSYNEQFF. The CDR3 nucleotides are TGTGCCAGTAGCGCGCCCTACTCCTACAATGAGCAGTTCTTC.

This rearrangement joins TRBV5-1 to TRBJ2-7; weak D call: TRBD2 (7 bases). V lost 4 bases, J lost 3 bases, and 11 bases lay in between. Germline V gene data show CDR1 as SGHRS and CDR2 as YFSETQ. CDR3 length: 13 residues. Here the CDR3 DNA reads TGCGCCAGCAGCCGGGGGGCAGACTACGAGCAGTACTTC. Translation: CASSRGADYEQYF.

The chain combines TRBV18 with TRBJ1-3; the D gene is possibly TRBD1 (6 bases). Trimming stripped 0 bases from V and 0 bases from J, with 12 bases between. This CDR3 spans 17 amino acids. CDR1 is KGHSH, CDR2 LQKENI, per germline. The chain's CDR3 is CASSPPVGANSGNTIYF. CDR3 in DNA: TGTGCCAGCTCACCACCGGTGGGGGCTAACTCTGGAAACACCATATATTTT. Together with reference TRBV18 and TRBJ1-3, the CDR3 gives the full variable domain: NAGVMQNPRHLVRRRGQEARLRCSPMKGHSHVYWYRQLPEEGLKFMVYLQKENIIDESGMPKERFSAEFPKEGPSILRIQQVVRGDSAAYFCASSPPVGANSGNTIYFGEGSWLTVV.

This clone appeared once. J is TRBJ2-3 and V is TRBV7-2, with D hard to call. Germline CDR1 and CDR2: SGHTA and FQGNSA. V lost 5 bases to trimming and J lost 2 bases, with 14 bases between them. The CDR3 totals 15 residues. CDR3 region: CASSTRRHDTDTQYF. DNA for the CDR3: TGTGCCAGCAGCACACGCAGGCACGACACAGATACGCAGTATTTT.

The rearrangement links TRBV14 to TRBJ2-1, with D maybe TRBD2 (7 bases). The ends were cut back, 0 bases at V and 8 bases at J, with 14 bases in the middle. Germline CDR1 SGHDN, CDR2 FVKESK. The CDR3 runs to 15 residues. The CDR3 reads CASSQERGGFDEQFF. The CDR3 coding sequence is TGTGCCAGCAGCCAAGAAAGGGGGGGGTTCGATGAGCAGTTCTTC. The full variable domain, its missing parts supplied by reference TRBV14 and TRBJ2-1, is EAGVTQFPSHSVIEKGQTVTLRCDPISGHDNLYWYRRVMGKEIKFLLHFVKESKQDESGMPNNRFLAERTGGTYSTLKVQPAELEDSGVYFCASSQERGGFDEQFFGPGTRLTVL.

This chain uses TRBV19 with TRBJ2-1, with 15 bases fitting TRBD2. CDR1 and CDR2 (germline): LNHDA, SQIVND (reference sequence). The V segment lost 6 bases and the J segment 7 bases; nucleotides outside the gene matches: 7. The CDR3 totals 16 residues. The chain's CDR3 is CASRGGLAGGGNEQFF. CDR3 in DNA: TGTGCCAGTAGGGGGGGACTAGCGGGAGGAGGGAATGAGCAGTTCTTC.

V and J are TRBV7-3 and TRBJ2-5; TRBD2 aligns across 11 bases. This CDR3 is built from 16 residues. The junction had 8 bases not matched to a gene; V was cut back by 5 bases and J by 3 bases. Germline CDR1 reads SGHTA; CDR2 reads FQGTGA. CDR3 protein: CASSRGLADDEETQYF. In DNA form, the CDR3 reads TGTGCCAGCAGCCGGGGACTAGCGGATGATGAAGAGACCCAGTACTTC. Combining the CDR3 with reference TRBV7-3 and TRBJ2-5 gives the whole variable domain GAGVSQTPSNKVTEKGKYVELRCDPISGHTALYWYRQSLGQGPEFLIYFQGTGAADDSGLPNDRFFAVRPEGSVSTLKIQRTERGDSAVYLCASSRGLADDEETQYFGPGTRLLVL.